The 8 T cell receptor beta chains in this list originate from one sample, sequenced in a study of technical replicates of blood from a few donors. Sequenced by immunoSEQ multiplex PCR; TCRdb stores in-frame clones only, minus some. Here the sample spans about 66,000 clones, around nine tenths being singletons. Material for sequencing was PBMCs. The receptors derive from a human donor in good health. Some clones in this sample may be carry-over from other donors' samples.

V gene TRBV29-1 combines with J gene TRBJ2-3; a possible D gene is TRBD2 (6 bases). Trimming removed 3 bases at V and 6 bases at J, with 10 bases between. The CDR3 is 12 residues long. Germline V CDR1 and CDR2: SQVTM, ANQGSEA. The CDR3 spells CSVDRGSDTQYF. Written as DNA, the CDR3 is TGCAGCGTTGACCGGGGGTCGGATACGCAGTATTTT.

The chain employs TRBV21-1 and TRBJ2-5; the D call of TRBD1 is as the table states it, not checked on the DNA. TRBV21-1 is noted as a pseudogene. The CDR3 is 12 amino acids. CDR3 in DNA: TGTGCCAACCCAGTTCTCCAAGAGACCCAGTACTTC. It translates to CANPVLQETQYF.

This CDR3 is CASSGVPGPYEQYF. In DNA, the CDR3 is TGTGCCAGCAGTGGAGTACCGGGTCCCTACGAGCAGTACTTC. This rearrangement joins TRBV6-5 to TRBJ2-7; D gene unclear. CDR3 length equals 14 residues. CDR1 MNHEY and CDR2 SVGAGI come from the germline V gene. Trimming pared 5 bases from V and 2 bases from J, leaving 13 bases between.

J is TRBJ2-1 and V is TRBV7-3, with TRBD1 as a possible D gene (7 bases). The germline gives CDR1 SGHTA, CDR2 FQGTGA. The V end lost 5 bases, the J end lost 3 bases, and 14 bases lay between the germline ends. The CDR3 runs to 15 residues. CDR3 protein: CASSLEGARYNEQFF. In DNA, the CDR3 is TGTGCCAGCAGCCTGGAGGGGGCCCGCTACAATGAGCAGTTCTTC.

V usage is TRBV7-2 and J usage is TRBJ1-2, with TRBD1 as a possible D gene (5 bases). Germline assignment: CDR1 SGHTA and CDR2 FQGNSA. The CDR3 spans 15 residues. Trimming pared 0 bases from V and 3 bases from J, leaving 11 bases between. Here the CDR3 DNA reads TGTGCCAGCAGCTTAGCCCGGGGGTTTCACTATGGCTACACCTTC. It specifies CASSLARGFHYGYTF.

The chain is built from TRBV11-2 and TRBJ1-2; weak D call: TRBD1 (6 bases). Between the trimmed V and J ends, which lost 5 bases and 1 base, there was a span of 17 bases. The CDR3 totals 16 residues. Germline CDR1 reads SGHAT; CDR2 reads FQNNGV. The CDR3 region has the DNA TGTGCCAGCAGCCGCTTGGACAGCACTTTTAACTATGGCTACACCTTC. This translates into CASSRLDSTFNYGYTF.

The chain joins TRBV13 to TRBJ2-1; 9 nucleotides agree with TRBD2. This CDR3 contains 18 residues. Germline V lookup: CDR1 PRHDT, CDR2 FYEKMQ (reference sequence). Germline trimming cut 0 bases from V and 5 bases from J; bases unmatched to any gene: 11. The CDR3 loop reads CASSLGVGTGLADNEQFF. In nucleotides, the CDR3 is TGTGCCAGCAGCTTAGGAGTCGGGACGGGACTAGCCGACAATGAGCAGTTCTTC.

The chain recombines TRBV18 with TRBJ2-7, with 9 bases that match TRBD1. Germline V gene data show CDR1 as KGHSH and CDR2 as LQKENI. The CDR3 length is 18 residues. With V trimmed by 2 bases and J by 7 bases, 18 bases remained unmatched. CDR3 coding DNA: TGTGCCAGCTCACCAGGGGTGATGCGGGCCAGAGGGACAGGGGAGCAGTACTTC. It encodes CASSPGVMRARGTGEQYF.